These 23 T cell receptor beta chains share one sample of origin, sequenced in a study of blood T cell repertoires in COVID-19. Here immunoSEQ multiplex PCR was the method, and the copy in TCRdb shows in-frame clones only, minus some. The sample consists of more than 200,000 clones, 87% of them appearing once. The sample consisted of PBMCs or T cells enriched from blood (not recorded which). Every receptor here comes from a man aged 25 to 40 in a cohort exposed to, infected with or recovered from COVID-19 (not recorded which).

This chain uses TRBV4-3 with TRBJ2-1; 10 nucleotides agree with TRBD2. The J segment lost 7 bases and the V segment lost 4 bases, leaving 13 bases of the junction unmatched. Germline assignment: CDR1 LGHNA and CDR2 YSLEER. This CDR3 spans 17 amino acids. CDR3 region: CASSLKPRASGRNEQFF. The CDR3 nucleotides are TGCGCCAGCAGCCTGAAGCCCCGGGCTAGCGGGAGAAATGAGCAGTTCTTC.

CDR3 sequence: CSASSGTGGKGQYF. The CDR3, as DNA: TGCAGTGCTAGTTCCGGGACAGGGGGAAAGGGGCAGTACTTC. The rearrangement joins TRBV20-1 to TRBJ2-7, with TRBD1 identical over 11 bases. CDR1 and CDR2 (germline): DFQATT, SNEGSKA (reference sequence). This CDR3 is built from 14 residues. V trimming: 3 bases; J trimming: 9 bases; junction bases outside the gene matches: 10.

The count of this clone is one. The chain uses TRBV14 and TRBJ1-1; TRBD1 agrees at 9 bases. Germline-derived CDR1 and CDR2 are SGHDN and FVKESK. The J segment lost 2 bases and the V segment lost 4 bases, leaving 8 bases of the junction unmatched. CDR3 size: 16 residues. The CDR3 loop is CASSRPKTGGNTEAFF. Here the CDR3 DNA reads TGTGCCAGCAGCCGCCCGAAAACAGGGGGCAACACTGAAGCTTTCTTT.

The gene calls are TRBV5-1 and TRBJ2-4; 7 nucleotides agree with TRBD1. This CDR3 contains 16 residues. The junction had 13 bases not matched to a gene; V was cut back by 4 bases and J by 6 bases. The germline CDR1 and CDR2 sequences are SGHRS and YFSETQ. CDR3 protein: CASSAGTAVGSNIQYF. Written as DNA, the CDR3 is TGCGCCAGCAGCGCCGGGACAGCCGTGGGATCAAACATTCAGTACTTC.

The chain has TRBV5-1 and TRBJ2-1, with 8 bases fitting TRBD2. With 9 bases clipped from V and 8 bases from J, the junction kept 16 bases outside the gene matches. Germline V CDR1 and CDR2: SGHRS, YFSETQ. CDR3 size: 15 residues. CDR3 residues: CATRATSVLRDEQFF. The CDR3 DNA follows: TGCGCCACCAGGGCGACTAGCGTACTTCGGGATGAGCAGTTCTTC.

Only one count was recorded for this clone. In DNA form, the CDR3 reads TGTGCCAGCACCACCGGTTGGAACACTGAAGCTTTCTTT. Encoded protein: CASTTGWNTEAFF. The gene calls are TRBV28 and TRBJ1-1, with D unresolved. Germline values: CDR1 MDHEN, CDR2 SYDVKM. The CDR3 runs 13 residues. The ends were cut back, 7 bases at V and 1 base at J, with 10 bases in the middle.

Here the CDR3 reads CASRATGLPGNTIYF. Written as DNA, the CDR3 is TGTGCCAGCAGGGCGACAGGGTTACCTGGAAACACCATATATTTT. The rearrangement uses TRBV27 and TRBJ1-3; TRBD1 agrees at 7 bases. The trim removed 6 bases at V and 2 bases at J, leaving 7 bases unmatched. From germline, CDR1 is MNHEY and CDR2 SMNVEV (reference sequence). The CDR3 is made up of 15 amino acids.

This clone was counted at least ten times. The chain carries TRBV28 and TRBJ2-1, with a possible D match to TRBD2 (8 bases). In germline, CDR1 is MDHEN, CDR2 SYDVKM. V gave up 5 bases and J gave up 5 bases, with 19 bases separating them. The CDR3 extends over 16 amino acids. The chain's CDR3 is CASSERGREDNNEQFF. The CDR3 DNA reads TGTGCCAGCAGTGAGAGGGGGCGGGAGGATAACAATGAGCAGTTCTTC.

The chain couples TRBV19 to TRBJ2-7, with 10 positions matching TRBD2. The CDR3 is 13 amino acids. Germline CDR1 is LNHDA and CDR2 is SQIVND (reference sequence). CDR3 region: CASGRALIYEQYF. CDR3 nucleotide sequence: TGTGCAAGCGGGAGGGCCTTGATCTACGAGCAGTACTTC.

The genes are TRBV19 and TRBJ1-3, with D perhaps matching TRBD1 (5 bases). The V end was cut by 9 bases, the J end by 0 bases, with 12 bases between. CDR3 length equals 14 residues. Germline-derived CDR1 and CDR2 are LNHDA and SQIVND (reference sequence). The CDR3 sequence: CASIRGSSGNTIYF. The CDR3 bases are TGTGCCAGCATTAGGGGCTCCTCTGGAAACACCATATATTTT.

In DNA form, the CDR3 reads TGTGCCAGCAGCAAAGAAAATGCTAAGGCAGAGCGGGATCCCCGCACCTACGAGCAGTACTTC. This translates into CASSKENAKAERDPRTYEQYF. V is TRBV21-1 and J is TRBJ2-7; the table's D call, TRBD2, was not checked against the DNA. TRBV21-1 is noted as a pseudogene. The CDR3 runs to 21 residues.

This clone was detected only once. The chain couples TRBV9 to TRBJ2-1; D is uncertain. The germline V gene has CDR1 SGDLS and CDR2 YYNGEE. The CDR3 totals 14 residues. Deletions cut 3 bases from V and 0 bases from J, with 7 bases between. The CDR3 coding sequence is TGTGCCAGCAGCGCCCAGAACTCCTACAATGAGCAGTTCTTC. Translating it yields CASSAQNSYNEQFF.

The CDR3 here is CASFSGGRSYEQYF. The CDR3 coding sequence is TGTGCCAGCTTTTCGGGGGGCCGCTCCTACGAGCAGTACTTC. The chain employs TRBV7-2 and TRBJ2-7, with a tentative D call TRBD2 (7 bases). The CDR3 is 14 amino acids. V dropped 8 bases and J dropped 0 bases, with 14 bases sitting between them. The germline V gene has CDR1 SGHTA and CDR2 FQGNSA.

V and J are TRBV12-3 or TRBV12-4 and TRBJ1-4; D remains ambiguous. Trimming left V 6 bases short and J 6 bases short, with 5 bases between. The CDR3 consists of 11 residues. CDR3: CASSPDEKLFF. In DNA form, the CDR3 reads TGTGCCAGCAGCCCTGATGAAAAACTGTTTTTT.

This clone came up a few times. CDR3 nucleotide sequence: TGTGCCAGCAGTTCCCGAGGGGGGGGGACCGGGGAGCTGTTTTTT. The encoded protein is CASSSRGGGTGELFF. The J gene is TRBJ2-2, the V gene TRBV27; D possibly corresponds to TRBD2 (7 bases). Germline CDR1 MNHEY, CDR2 SMNVEV (reference sequence). Deletions cut 4 bases from V and 5 bases from J, with 14 bases between. The CDR3 runs to 15 residues.

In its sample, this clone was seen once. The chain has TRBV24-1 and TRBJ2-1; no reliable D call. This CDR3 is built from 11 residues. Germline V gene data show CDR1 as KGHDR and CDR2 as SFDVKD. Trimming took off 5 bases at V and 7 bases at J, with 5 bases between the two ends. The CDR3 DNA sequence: TGTGCCACCAGTGTTCAAAATGAGCAGTTCTTC. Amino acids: CATSVQNEQFF.

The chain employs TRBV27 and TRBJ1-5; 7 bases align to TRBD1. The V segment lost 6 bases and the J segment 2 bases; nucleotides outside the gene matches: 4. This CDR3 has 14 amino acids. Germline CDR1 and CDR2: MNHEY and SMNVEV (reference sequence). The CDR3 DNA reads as TGTGCCAGCAGGGTAACAGGGGGCAATCAGCCCCAGCATTTT. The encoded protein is CASRVTGGNQPQHF.

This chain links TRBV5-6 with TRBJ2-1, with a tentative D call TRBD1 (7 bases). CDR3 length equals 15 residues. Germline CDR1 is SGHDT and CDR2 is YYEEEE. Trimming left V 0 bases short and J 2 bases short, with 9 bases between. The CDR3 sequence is CASSLARGAYNEQFF. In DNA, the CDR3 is TGTGCCAGCAGCTTGGCCAGGGGGGCCTACAATGAGCAGTTCTTC.

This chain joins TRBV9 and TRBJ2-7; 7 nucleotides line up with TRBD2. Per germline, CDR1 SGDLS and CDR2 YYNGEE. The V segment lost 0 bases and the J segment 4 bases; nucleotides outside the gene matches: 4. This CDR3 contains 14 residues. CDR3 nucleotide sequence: TGTGCCAGCAGCGTAGAGGGAGGGAGATACGAGCAGTACTTC. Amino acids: CASSVEGGRYEQYF. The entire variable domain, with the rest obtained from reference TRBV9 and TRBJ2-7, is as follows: DSGVTQTPKHLITATGQRVTLRCSPRSGDLSVYWYQQSLDQGLQFLIQYYNGEERAKGNILERFSAQQFPDLHSELNLSSLELGDSALYFCASSVEGGRYEQYFGPGTRLTVT.

CDR3 residues: CASSRSMTPDQPQHF. The CDR3, as DNA: TGTGCCAGCAGCCGGAGTATGACTCCTGATCAGCCCCAGCATTTT. The chain uses TRBV4-2 and TRBJ1-5; D is unresolved. With 4 bases removed from V and 5 bases from J, the gap between germline ends came to 15 bases. CDR1 is LGHNA, CDR2 YNFKEQ, per germline. This CDR3 is 15 amino acids long.

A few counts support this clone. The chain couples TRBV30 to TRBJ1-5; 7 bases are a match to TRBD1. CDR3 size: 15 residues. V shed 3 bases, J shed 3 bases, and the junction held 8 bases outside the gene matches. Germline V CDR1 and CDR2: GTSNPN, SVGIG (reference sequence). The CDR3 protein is CAWRVRGQINQPQHF. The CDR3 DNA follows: TGTGCCTGGAGGGTTCGGGGACAGATCAATCAGCCCCAGCATTTT.

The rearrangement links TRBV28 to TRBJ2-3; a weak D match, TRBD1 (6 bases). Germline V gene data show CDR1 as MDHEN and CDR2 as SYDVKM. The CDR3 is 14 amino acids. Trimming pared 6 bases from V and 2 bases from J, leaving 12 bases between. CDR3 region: CASSSTGHTDTQYF. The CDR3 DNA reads TGTGCCAGCAGCTCCACAGGGCACACAGATACGCAGTATTTT. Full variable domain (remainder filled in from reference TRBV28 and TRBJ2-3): DVKVTQSSRYLVKRTGEKVFLECVQDMDHENMFWYRQDPGLGLRLIYFSYDVKMKEKGDIPEGYSVSREKKERFSLILESASTNQTSMYLCASSSTGHTDTQYFGPGTRLTVL.

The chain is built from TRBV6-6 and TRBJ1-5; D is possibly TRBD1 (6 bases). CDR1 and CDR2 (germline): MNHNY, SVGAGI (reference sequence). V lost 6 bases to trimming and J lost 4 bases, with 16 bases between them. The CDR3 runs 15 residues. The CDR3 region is CASRPVGGENQPQHF. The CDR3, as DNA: TGTGCCAGCAGGCCGGTAGGGGGGGAAAATCAGCCCCAGCATTTT.